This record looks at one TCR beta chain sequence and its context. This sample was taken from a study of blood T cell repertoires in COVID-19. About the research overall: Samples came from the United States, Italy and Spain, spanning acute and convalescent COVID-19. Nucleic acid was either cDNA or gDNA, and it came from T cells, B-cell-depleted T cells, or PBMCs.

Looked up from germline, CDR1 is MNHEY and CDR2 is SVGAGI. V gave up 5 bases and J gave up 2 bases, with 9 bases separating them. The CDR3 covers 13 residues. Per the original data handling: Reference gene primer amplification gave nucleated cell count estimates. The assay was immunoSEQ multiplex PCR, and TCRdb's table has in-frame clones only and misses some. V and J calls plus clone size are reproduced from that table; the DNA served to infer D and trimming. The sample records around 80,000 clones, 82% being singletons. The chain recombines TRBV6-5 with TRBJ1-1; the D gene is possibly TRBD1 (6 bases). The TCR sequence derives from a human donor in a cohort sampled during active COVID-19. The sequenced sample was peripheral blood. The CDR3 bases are TGTGCCAGCAGTCTACAGGGAAACACTGAAGCTTTCTTT. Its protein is CASSLQGNTEAFF.